The sequence of this T cell receptor beta chain was determined in a study of blood T cell repertoires in COVID-19. Study-level background: Nucleic acid was either cDNA or gDNA, and it came from T cells, B-cell-depleted T cells, or PBMCs.

As processed by the authors: Reference gene primer amplification gave estimated nucleated cell counts. The method was immunoSEQ multiplex PCR; TCRdb's version includes in-frame clones alone and lacks a portion of them. V and J calls and clone size are copied from that table; D and trimming were computed from the DNA. In the table there are 130,000 to 150,000 clones, 65% to 85% of which are singletons. The germline gives CDR1 SNHLY, CDR2 FYNNEI. The CDR3 has 16 residues. With V trimmed by 10 bases and J by 4 bases, 13 bases remained unmatched. The receptor was derived from a man aged 55 to 70 with active or convalescent COVID-19. The V and J genes are TRBV2 and TRBJ2-3; TRBD2 agrees at 11 bases. The sequenced sample consisted of peripheral blood. CDR3 bases: TGTGCCATCCGTAGGACTAGCGGGCAAGGGGCAGATACGCAGTATTTT. Translated: CAIRRTSGQGADTQYF.